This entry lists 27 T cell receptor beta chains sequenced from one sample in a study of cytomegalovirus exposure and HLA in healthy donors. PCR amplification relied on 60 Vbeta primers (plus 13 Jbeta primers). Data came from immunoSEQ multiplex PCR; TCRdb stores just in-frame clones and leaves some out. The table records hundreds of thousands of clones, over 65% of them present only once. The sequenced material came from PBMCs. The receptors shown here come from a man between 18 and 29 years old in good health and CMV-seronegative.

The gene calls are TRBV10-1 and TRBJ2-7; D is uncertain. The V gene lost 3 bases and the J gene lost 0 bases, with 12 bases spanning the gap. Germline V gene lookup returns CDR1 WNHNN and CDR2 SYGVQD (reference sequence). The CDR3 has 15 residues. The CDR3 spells CASSELRIVSYEQYF. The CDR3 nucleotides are TGCGCCAGCAGTGAACTGAGGATCGTCTCCTACGAGCAGTACTTC.

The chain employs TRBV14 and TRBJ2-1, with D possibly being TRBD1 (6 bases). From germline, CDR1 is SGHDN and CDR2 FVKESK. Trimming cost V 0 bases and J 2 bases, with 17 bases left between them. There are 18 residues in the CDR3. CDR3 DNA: TGTGCCAGCAGCCAAGATGGGTCCAGGGGAGAACCCTACAATGAGCAGTTCTTC. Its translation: CASSQDGSRGEPYNEQFF.

The CDR3 loop reads CASSPLTSGRANEQFF. DNA for the CDR3: TGTGCCAGTAGTCCGTTGACTAGCGGGAGGGCGAATGAGCAGTTCTTC. This sequence joins TRBV19 and TRBJ2-1, with 14 bases fitting TRBD2. J gave up 7 bases and V 5 bases, and 7 bases lay outside the gene matches. The germline V gene has CDR1 LNHDA and CDR2 SQIVND (reference sequence). This CDR3 has 16 amino acids.

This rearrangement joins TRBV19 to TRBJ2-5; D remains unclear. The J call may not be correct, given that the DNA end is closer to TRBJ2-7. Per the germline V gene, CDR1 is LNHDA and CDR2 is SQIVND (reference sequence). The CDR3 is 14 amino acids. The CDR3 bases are TGTGCCAGTAGTATAGACAGGTCGAGCTTCGAGCAGTACTTC. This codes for CASSIDRSSFEQYF.

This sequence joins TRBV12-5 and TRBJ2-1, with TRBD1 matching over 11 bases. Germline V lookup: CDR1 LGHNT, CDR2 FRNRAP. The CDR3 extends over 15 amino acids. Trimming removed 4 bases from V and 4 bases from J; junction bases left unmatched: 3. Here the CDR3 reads CASGWTGGAYNEQFF. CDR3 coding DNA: TGTGCTAGTGGTTGGACAGGGGGCGCATACAATGAGCAGTTCTTC.

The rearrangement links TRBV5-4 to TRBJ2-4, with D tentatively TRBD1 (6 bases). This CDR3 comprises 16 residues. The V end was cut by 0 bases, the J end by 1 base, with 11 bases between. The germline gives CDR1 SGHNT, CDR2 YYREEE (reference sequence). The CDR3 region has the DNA TGTGCCAGCAGCTTGGCAGGGGCGAGGGCCAAAAACATTCAGTACTTC. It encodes CASSLAGARAKNIQYF.

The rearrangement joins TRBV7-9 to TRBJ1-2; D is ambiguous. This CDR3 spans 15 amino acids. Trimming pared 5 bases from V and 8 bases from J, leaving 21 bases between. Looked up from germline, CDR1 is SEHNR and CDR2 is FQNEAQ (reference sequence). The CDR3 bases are TGTGCCAGCAGCCCCGAGTTAATGGCAGGCGTCGGCTACACCTTC. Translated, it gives CASSPELMAGVGYTF.

The DNA for the CDR3 is TGTGCCAGCAGAACTAGCGGAGGAAGCACAGATACGCAGTATTTT. Translation: CASRTSGGSTDTQYF. The genes are TRBV2 and TRBJ2-3; TRBD2 matches at 8 bases. Germline loops: CDR1 SNHLY, CDR2 FYNNEI. The junction had 5 bases not matched to a gene; V was cut back by 6 bases and J by 0 bases. The CDR3 is 15 amino acids.

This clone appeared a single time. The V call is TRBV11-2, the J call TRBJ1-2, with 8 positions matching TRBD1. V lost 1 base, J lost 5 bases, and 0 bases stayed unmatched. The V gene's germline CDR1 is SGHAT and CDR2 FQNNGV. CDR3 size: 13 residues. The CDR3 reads CASSLGTGYGYTF. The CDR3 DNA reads TGTGCCAGCAGCTTAGGGACAGGGTATGGCTACACCTTC.

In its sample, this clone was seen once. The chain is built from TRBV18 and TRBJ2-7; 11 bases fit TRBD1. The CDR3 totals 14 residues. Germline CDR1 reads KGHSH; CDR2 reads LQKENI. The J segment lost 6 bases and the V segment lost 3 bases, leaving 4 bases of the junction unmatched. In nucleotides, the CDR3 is TGTGCCAGCTCACCTGGGACAGGGGGGCTCGAGCAGTACTTC. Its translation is CASSPGTGGLEQYF.

CDR3 sequence: CASSPTRWAEQFF. The DNA of the CDR3 is TGCGCCAGCAGCCCGACTAGGTGGGCTGAGCAGTTCTTC. The V and J genes are TRBV10-1 and TRBJ2-1; D is possibly TRBD2 (6 bases). The germline CDR1 and CDR2 sequences are WNHNN and SYGVQD (reference sequence). The CDR3 consists of 13 residues. V dropped 6 bases and J dropped 9 bases, with 15 bases sitting between them.

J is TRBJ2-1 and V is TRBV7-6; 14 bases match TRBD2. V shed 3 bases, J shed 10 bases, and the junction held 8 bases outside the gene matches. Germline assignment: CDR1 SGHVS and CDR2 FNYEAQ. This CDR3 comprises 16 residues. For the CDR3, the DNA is TGTGCCAGCAGCTTGGCGGGACTAGCGGGAGAAGACGAGCAGTTCTTC. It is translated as CASSLAGLAGEDEQFF.

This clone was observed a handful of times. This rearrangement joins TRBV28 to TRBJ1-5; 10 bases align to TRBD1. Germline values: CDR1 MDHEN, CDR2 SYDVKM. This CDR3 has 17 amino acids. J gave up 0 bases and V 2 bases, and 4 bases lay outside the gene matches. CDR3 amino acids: CASSLAGQGNSNQPQHF. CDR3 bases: TGTGCCAGCAGTTTAGCGGGACAGGGGAATAGCAATCAGCCCCAGCATTTT.

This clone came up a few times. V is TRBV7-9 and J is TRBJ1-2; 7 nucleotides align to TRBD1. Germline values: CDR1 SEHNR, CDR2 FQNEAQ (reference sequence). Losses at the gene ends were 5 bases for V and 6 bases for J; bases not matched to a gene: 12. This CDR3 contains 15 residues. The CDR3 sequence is CASSPGQARVDGYTF. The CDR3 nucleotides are TGTGCCAGCAGCCCCGGACAGGCCAGAGTTGATGGCTACACCTTC.

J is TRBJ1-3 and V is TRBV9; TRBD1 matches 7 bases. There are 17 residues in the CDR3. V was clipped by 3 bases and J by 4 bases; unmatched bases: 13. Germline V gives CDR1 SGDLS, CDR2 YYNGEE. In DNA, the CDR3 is TGTGCCAGCAGCGCCCAAGACAGGGTATACCCAGGAAACACCATATATTTT. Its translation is CASSAQDRVYPGNTIYF.

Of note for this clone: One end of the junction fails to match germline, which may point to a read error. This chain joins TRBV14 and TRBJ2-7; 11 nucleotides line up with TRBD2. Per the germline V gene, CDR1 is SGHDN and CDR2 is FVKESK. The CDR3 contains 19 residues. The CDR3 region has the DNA TGTGCCAGCAGTCAAGTAGGGACTAGCGGCAACATACGCTCCTACGAGCAGTACTTC. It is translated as CASSQVGTSGNIRSYEQYF.

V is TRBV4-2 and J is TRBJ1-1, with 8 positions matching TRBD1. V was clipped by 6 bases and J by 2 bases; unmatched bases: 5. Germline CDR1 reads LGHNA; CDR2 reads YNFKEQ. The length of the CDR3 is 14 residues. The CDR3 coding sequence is TGTGCCAGCAGGGACAGGGTGATAAACACTGAAGCTTTCTTT. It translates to CASRDRVINTEAFF.

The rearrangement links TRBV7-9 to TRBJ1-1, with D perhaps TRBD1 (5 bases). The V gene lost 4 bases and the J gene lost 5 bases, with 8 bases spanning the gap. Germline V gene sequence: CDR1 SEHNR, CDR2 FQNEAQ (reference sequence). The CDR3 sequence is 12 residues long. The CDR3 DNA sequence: TGTGCCAGCAGCTATACAGGAACTGAAGCTTTCTTT. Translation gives CASSYTGTEAFF.

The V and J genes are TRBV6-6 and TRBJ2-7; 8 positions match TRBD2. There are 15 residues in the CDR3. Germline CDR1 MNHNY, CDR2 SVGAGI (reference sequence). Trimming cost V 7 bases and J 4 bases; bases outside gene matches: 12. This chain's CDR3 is CASTALAGGDYEQYF. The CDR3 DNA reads TGTGCCAGCACGGCCCTGGCCGGGGGGGATTACGAGCAGTACTTC.

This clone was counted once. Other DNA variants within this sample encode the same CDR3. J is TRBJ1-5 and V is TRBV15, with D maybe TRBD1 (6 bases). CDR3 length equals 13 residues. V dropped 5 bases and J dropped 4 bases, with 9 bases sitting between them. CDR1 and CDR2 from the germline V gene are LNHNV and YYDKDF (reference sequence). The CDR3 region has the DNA TGTGCCACCAGCGGGACACCGAATCAGCCCCAGCATTTT. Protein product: CATSGTPNQPQHF.

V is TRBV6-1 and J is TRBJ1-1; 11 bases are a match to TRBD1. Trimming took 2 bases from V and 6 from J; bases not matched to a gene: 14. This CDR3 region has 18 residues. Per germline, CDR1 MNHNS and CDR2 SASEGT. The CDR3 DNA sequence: TGTGCCAGCAGTGAAAGGGCGCGGACAGGGGGCGCGGGGGCTGAAGCTTTCTTT. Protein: CASSERARTGGAGAEAFF.

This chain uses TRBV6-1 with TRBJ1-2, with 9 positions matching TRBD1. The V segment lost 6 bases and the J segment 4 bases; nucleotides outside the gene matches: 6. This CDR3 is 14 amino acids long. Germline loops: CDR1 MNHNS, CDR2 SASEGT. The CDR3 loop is CASRSGTGIYGYTF. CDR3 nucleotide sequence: TGTGCCAGCAGATCCGGGACAGGGATCTATGGCTACACCTTC.

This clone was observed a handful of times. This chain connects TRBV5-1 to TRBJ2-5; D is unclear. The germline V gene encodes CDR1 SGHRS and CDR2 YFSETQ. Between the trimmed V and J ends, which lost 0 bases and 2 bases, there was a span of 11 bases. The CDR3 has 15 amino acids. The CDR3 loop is CASSLVPEPQETQYF. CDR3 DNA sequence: TGCGCCAGCAGCTTGGTCCCAGAACCTCAAGAGACCCAGTACTTC.

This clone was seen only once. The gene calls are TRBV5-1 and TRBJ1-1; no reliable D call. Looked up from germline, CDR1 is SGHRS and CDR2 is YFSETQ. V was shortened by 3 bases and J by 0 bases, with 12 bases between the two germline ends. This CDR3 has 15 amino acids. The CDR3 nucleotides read TGCGCCAGCAGCTACACAACAGATATGAACACTGAAGCTTTCTTT. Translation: CASSYTTDMNTEAFF.

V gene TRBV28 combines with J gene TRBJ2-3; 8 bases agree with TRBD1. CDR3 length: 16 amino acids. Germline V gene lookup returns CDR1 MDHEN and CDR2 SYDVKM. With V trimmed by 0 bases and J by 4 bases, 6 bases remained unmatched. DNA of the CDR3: TGTGCCAGCAGTTTATGGGACAGGGTGGAGGCAGATACGCAGTATTTT. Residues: CASSLWDRVEADTQYF.

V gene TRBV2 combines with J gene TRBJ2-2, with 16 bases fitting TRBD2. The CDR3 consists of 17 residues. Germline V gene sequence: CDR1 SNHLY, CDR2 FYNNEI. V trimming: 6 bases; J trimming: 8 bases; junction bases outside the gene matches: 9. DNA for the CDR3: TGTGCCAGCAGCGGGACTAGCGGGAGGGCCGGGATGGGGGAGCTGTTTTTT. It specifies CASSGTSGRAGMGELFF.

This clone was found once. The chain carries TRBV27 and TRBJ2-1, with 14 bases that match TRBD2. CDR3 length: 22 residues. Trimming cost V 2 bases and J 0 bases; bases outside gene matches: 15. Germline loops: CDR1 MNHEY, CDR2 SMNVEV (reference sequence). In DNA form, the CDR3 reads TGTGCCAGCAGTTTACTCCGACTAGCGGGAGGGCCATCCCCGAGCTCCTACAATGAGCAGTTCTTC. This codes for CASSLLRLAGGPSPSSYNEQFF.